This is a list of T cell receptor beta chains from one sample in a study of cytomegalovirus exposure and HLA in healthy donors. Sequencing was performed with immunoSEQ multiplex PCR; in TCRdb, only in-frame clones are kept and a portion is missing. Among some 180,000 clones listed, 9.5% were seen once. Material for sequencing was PBMCs. The origin of the receptors is a young woman in good health and CMV-seropositive. Each CDR3 is given with its conserved first and last residue.

TRBV11-2,TRBJ2-3,CASSGPLRGTTDTQYF
TRBV29-1,TRBJ2-4,CSGGDRVGIQYF
TRBV5-4,TRBJ2-1,CASSLALGLASDEQFF
TRBV6-5,TRBJ1-1,CASSYRTGFAEAFF
TRBV2,TRBJ1-2,CASSDAGLPAGYTF
TRBV6-5,TRBJ1-5,CASRAQGFNQPQHF
TRBV6-5,TRBJ1-2,CASSLNTRGREGYTF
TRBV5-1,TRBJ2-3,CASSLSLTGALDTQYF
TRBV6-5,TRBJ1-1,CASSPQDRINTEAFF
TRBV5-6,TRBJ2-1,CASSPGTGVLVHEQFF
TRBV19,TRBJ2-1,CASSPPGRQSSPGYEQFF
TRBV7-8,-,CASSPSGAGYEQYF
TRBV6-5,TRBJ1-1,CASSYSSNRNSELAFF
TRBV19,TRBJ2-1,CASSIDLDLYYNEQFF
TRBV7-7,TRBJ2-3,CASSLGQGITSDTQYF
TRBV5-4,TRBJ2-1,CASSLVDNEQFF
TRBV5-5,TRBJ2-1,CASSLTPSGSFNEQFF
TRBV30,TRBJ2-7,CAWSLGATGREQYF
TRBV5-4,TRBJ1-5,CASSSQGNGWNQPQHF
TRBV6-6,TRBJ1-1,CASSPQRGGVEAFF
TRBV7-8,TRBJ2-4,CASSFSSSGRHVQYF
TRBV2,TRBJ1-1,CASSEGQKAFF
TRBV9,TRBJ1-2,CASSVYSSGYTF
TRBV7-8,TRBJ2-6,CASSFDRFRSGANVLTF
TRBV2,TRBJ2-2,CASRGTSNTGELFF
TRBV18,TRBJ1-4,CASSPGQGNEKLFF
TRBV29-1,TRBJ2-1,CSAEDRDRGNEQFF